Listed below are T cell receptor beta chains from one sample, sequenced in a study. Each CDR3 protein is one row after TCRdb ran MiXCR on the RT-PCR reads. This sample has about 680,000 distinct CDR3 sequences, with over 12% found just once. Sequencing was done on a sample of memory CD4+ T cells from blood. These receptors were taken from a female donor in good health, serving as a healthy control. CDR3s include the opening cysteine and the closing phenylalanine or tryptophan. D genes are given only for firm matches. Size values are once, few and many counts, or a class for expanded clones, and some rows have none.

CDR3 protein: CASSENLALQFF
CDR3 DNA: TGTGCCAGCAGTGAAAATCTAGCGTTGCAGTTCTTC
clone size: once
V gene: TRBV28
D gene: -
J gene: TRBJ2-1

CDR3 protein: CASSHTDPDTQYF
CDR3 DNA: TGCGCCAGCAGCCATACGGACCCAGATACGCAGTATTTT
clone size: -
V gene: TRBV5-1
D gene: -
J gene: TRBJ2-3

CDR3 protein: CSARPAGTRDIQYF
CDR3 DNA: TGCAGTGCTAGACCCGCCGGGACGAGGGACATTCAGTACTTC
clone size: many
V gene: TRBV20-1
D gene: -
J gene: TRBJ2-4

CDR3 protein: CASSLDGGGSPLHF
CDR3 DNA: TGCGCCAGCAGCCTGGACGGAGGGGGATCACCCCTCCACTTT
clone size: many
V gene: TRBV5-1
D gene: -
J gene: TRBJ1-6

CDR3 protein: CASTQGAVETQYF
CDR3 DNA: TGTGCCAGCACACAGGGGGCGGTGGAGACCCAGTACTTC
clone size: -
V gene: TRBV7-9
D gene: TRBD1
J gene: TRBJ2-5

CDR3 protein: CASSRNGQGIDGYTF
CDR3 DNA: TGTGCCAGCAGCCGAAACGGACAGGGTATCGATGGCTACACCTTC
clone size: -
V gene: TRBV7-3
D gene: TRBD1
J gene: TRBJ1-2

CDR3 protein: CASSPLAGDHNEQFF
CDR3 DNA: TGTGCCAGCTCACCGTTAGCGGGAGACCACAATGAGCAGTTCTTC
clone size: few
V gene: TRBV18
D gene: TRBD2
J gene: TRBJ2-1

CDR3 protein: CSVAPVPGTGVGDTQYF
CDR3 DNA: TGCAGCGTTGCACCAGTACCCGGGACAGGGGTTGGAGATACGCAGTATTTT
clone size: many
V gene: TRBV29-1
D gene: TRBD1
J gene: TRBJ2-3

CDR3 protein: CSAPPGGQHNEQFF
CDR3 DNA: TGCAGTGCACCCCCCGGGGGTCAGCACAATGAGCAGTTCTTC
clone size: few
V gene: TRBV20-1
D gene: -
J gene: TRBJ2-1

CDR3 protein: CASSFLAGVVEQYF
CDR3 DNA: TGCGCCAGCAGCTTTTTGGCAGGGGTTGTCGAGCAGTACTTC
clone size: few
V gene: TRBV5-1
D gene: -
J gene: TRBJ2-7

CDR3 protein: CASRGRRFETQYF
CDR3 DNA: TGTGCCAGCAGAGGCAGGAGATTCGAGACCCAGTACTTC
clone size: few
V gene: TRBV28
D gene: -
J gene: TRBJ2-5

CDR3 protein: CSAPTGVGNQPQHF
CDR3 DNA: TGCAGTGCGCCGACAGGGGTTGGGAATCAGCCCCAGCATTTT
clone size: -
V gene: TRBV20-1
D gene: TRBD1
J gene: TRBJ1-5

CDR3 protein: CASSQDPGAHYGYTF
CDR3 DNA: TGCGCCAGCAGCCAGGACCCAGGCGCTCACTATGGCTACACCTTC
clone size: few
V gene: TRBV4-3
D gene: -
J gene: TRBJ1-2

CDR3 protein: CSASMGASTDTQYF
CDR3 DNA: TGCAGTGCTAGTATGGGGGCCTCCACAGATACGCAGTATTTT
clone size: many
V gene: TRBV20-1
D gene: -
J gene: TRBJ2-3

CDR3 protein: CASSQWDGGRAGKEGETQYF
CDR3 DNA: TGCGCCAGCAGCCAGTGGGATGGGGGAAGGGCGGGAAAAGAGGGAGAGACCCAGTACTTC
clone size: -
V gene: TRBV4-3
D gene: -
J gene: TRBJ2-5

CDR3 protein: CASSLTDLNYGYTF
CDR3 DNA: TGTGCCAGCAGCCTTACGGACCTAAACTATGGCTACACCTTC
clone size: few
V gene: TRBV7-9
D gene: -
J gene: TRBJ1-2

CDR3 protein: CASSVATALYGYTF
CDR3 DNA: TGTGCCAGCAGCGTAGCGACAGCCCTCTATGGCTACACCTTC
clone size: -
V gene: TRBV9
D gene: -
J gene: TRBJ1-2

CDR3 protein: CASSPGELANTEAFF
CDR3 DNA: TGTGCCAGCAGCCCCGGCGAGTTGGCGAACACTGAAGCTTTCTTT
clone size: many
V gene: TRBV6-5
D gene: -
J gene: TRBJ1-1

CDR3 protein: CASSPRGNNEQFF
CDR3 DNA: TGTGCCAGCAGCCCCAGGGGGAACAATGAGCAGTTCTTC
clone size: many
V gene: TRBV5-1
D gene: TRBD1
J gene: TRBJ2-1

CDR3 protein: CSATTRGSSGELFF
CDR3 DNA: TGCAGTGCTACCACCCGGGGGTCATCCGGGGAGCTGTTTTTT
clone size: -
V gene: TRBV20-1
D gene: -
J gene: TRBJ2-2

CDR3 protein: CASSLAGFRGALSYNEQFF
CDR3 DNA: TGTGCCAGCAGTTTAGCGGGATTCCGGGGGGCTCTCTCCTACAATGAGCAGTTCTTC
clone size: many
V gene: TRBV12-3/TRBV12-4
D gene: -
J gene: TRBJ2-1

CDR3 protein: CSVEDSVATGELFF
CDR3 DNA: TGCAGCGTTGAAGACTCGGTCGCCACCGGGGAGCTGTTTTTT
clone size: -
V gene: TRBV29-1
D gene: -
J gene: TRBJ2-2

CDR3 protein: CSAYLTGQVQETQYF
CDR3 DNA: TGCAGTGCCTACCTCACAGGACAGGTACAAGAGACCCAGTACTTC
clone size: few
V gene: TRBV20-1
D gene: TRBD1
J gene: TRBJ2-5

CDR3 protein: CASISLAGTDTQYF
CDR3 DNA: TGTGCCAGCATTTCCCTAGCGGGCACAGATACGCAGTATTTT
clone size: -
V gene: TRBV7-2
D gene: TRBD2
J gene: TRBJ2-3

CDR3 protein: CASSPRRTSVSSYEQYF
CDR3 DNA: TGTGCCAGCAGCCCGAGGCGGACTAGCGTGAGCTCCTACGAGCAGTACTTC
clone size: -
V gene: TRBV5-8
D gene: TRBD2
J gene: TRBJ2-7

CDR3 protein: CSAYDWGVRTGELFF
CDR3 DNA: TGCAGTGCTTACGATTGGGGGGTCCGGACCGGGGAGCTGTTTTTT
clone size: -
V gene: TRBV20-1
D gene: -
J gene: TRBJ2-2

CDR3 protein: CSVVNSLGPQHF
CDR3 DNA: TGCAGCGTTGTAAACTCATTGGGGCCCCAGCATTTT
clone size: few
V gene: TRBV29-1
D gene: -
J gene: TRBJ1-5

CDR3 protein: CSATGGPNEQFF
CDR3 DNA: TGCAGTGCCACGGGTGGACCCAATGAGCAGTTCTTC
clone size: few
V gene: TRBV20-1
D gene: -
J gene: TRBJ2-1

CDR3 protein: CASTPDRGILGYTF
CDR3 DNA: TGTGCCAGCACCCCGGACAGGGGTATTCTTGGCTACACCTTC
clone size: many
V gene: TRBV12-3/TRBV12-4
D gene: TRBD1
J gene: TRBJ1-2

CDR3 protein: CASAGGQGYQPQHF
CDR3 DNA: TGTGCCTCGGCGGGCGGGCAGGGATATCAGCCCCAGCATTTT
clone size: -
V gene: TRBV24-1
D gene: -
J gene: TRBJ1-5

CDR3 protein: CASSLIGGAGLNNEQFF
CDR3 DNA: TGCGCCAGCAGCTTGATTGGGGGAGCAGGCCTAAACAATGAGCAGTTCTTC
clone size: many
V gene: TRBV5-1
D gene: -
J gene: TRBJ2-1

CDR3 protein: CASSWDLTGELFF
CDR3 DNA: TGCGCCAGCAGCTGGGACCTTACCGGGGAGCTGTTTTTT
clone size: few
V gene: TRBV5-1
D gene: -
J gene: TRBJ2-2

CDR3 protein: CASSSDRDTGELFF
CDR3 DNA: TGCGCCAGCAGTTCGGACAGGGACACCGGGGAGCTGTTTTTT
clone size: many
V gene: TRBV5-1
D gene: TRBD1
J gene: TRBJ2-2

CDR3 protein: CSATPTSGKETQYF
CDR3 DNA: TGCAGTGCAACACCGACTAGCGGGAAAGAGACCCAGTACTTC
clone size: many
V gene: TRBV20-1
D gene: TRBD2
J gene: TRBJ2-5

CDR3 protein: CSAPSGDSTDTQYF
CDR3 DNA: TGCAGTGCTCCGAGCGGGGACAGCACAGATACGCAGTATTTT
clone size: many
V gene: TRBV20-1
D gene: TRBD2
J gene: TRBJ2-3

CDR3 protein: CASSYTPTRKNTEAFF
CDR3 DNA: TGTGCCAGCAGTTACACTCCAACAAGGAAGAACACTGAAGCTTTCTTT
clone size: few
V gene: TRBV6-2/TRBV6-3
D gene: -
J gene: TRBJ1-1

CDR3 protein: CASSYLGQGYEQFF
CDR3 DNA: TGTGCCAGCAGTTACCTTGGACAGGGCTATGAGCAGTTCTTC
clone size: few
V gene: TRBV6-2/TRBV6-3
D gene: TRBD1
J gene: TRBJ2-1

CDR3 protein: CSADSPLSRNTGELFF
CDR3 DNA: TGCAGTGCTGATTCCCCGCTGTCTAGGAACACCGGGGAGCTGTTTTTT
clone size: many
V gene: TRBV20-1
D gene: -
J gene: TRBJ2-2

CDR3 protein: CASSYRTGFVEPQHF
CDR3 DNA: TGTGCCAGCAGTTATCGCACAGGGTTTGTTGAGCCCCAGCATTTT
clone size: -
V gene: TRBV6-6
D gene: -
J gene: TRBJ1-5

CDR3 protein: CASSLVDSNQPQHF
CDR3 DNA: TGTGCCAGCAGCTTAGTAGATAGCAATCAGCCCCAGCATTTT
clone size: many
V gene: TRBV7-9
D gene: -
J gene: TRBJ1-5

CDR3 protein: CASSQGASGGTRTQYF
CDR3 DNA: TGTGCCAGCAGCCAGGGGGCTAGCGGGGGTACAAGGACGCAGTATTTT
clone size: -
V gene: TRBV7-2
D gene: TRBD2
J gene: TRBJ2-3

CDR3 protein: CASSAGPTVSYEQYF
CDR3 DNA: TGTGCCAGCAGCGCAGGCCCCACGGTCTCCTACGAGCAGTACTTC
clone size: few
V gene: TRBV11-2
D gene: -
J gene: TRBJ2-7

CDR3 protein: CASRKPQGKQYF
CDR3 DNA: TGTGCCAGCAGAAAACCACAGGGGAAGCAGTACTTC
clone size: many
V gene: TRBV12-3/TRBV12-4
D gene: TRBD1
J gene: TRBJ2-7

CDR3 protein: CSASGRPTNTEAFF
CDR3 DNA: TGCAGTGCTAGCGGACGACCTACGAACACTGAAGCTTTCTTT
clone size: few
V gene: TRBV20-1
D gene: -
J gene: TRBJ1-1

CDR3 protein: CASSFSGKDEQYF
CDR3 DNA: TGTGCCAGCAGCTTTAGCGGGAAAGACGAGCAGTACTTC
clone size: -
V gene: TRBV7-8
D gene: TRBD2
J gene: TRBJ2-7

CDR3 protein: CASSQRGPEGEQYF
CDR3 DNA: TGCGCCAGCAGCCAAAGGGGGCCGGAGGGAGAGCAGTACTTC
clone size: many
V gene: TRBV5-1
D gene: -
J gene: TRBJ2-7

CDR3 protein: CASSYYGVAEAFF
CDR3 DNA: TGTGCCAGCAGTTACTATGGCGTAGCTGAAGCTTTCTTT
clone size: -
V gene: TRBV6-5
D gene: -
J gene: TRBJ1-1

CDR3 protein: CATSDSAVYGYTF
CDR3 DNA: TGTGCCACCAGTGATTCGGCAGTCTATGGCTACACCTTC
clone size: -
V gene: TRBV24-1
D gene: -
J gene: TRBJ1-2

CDR3 protein: CSASPGLAGGYQETQYF
CDR3 DNA: TGCAGTGCTAGTCCGGGACTAGCGGGCGGCTACCAAGAGACCCAGTACTTC
clone size: few
V gene: TRBV20-1
D gene: TRBD2
J gene: TRBJ2-5

CDR3 protein: CASSLTGVNEKLFF
CDR3 DNA: TGTGCCAGCAGTTTAACGGGGGTTAATGAAAAACTGTTTTTT
clone size: many
V gene: TRBV12-3/TRBV12-4
D gene: -
J gene: TRBJ1-4

CDR3 protein: CATSPRPGLAGGSSYEQYF
CDR3 DNA: TGTGCCACCAGCCCGCGCCCGGGACTAGCGGGAGGAAGCTCCTACGAGCAGTACTTC
clone size: many
V gene: TRBV24-1
D gene: TRBD2
J gene: TRBJ2-7

CDR3 protein: CSVEDMSATRYNEQFF
CDR3 DNA: TGCAGCGTTGAAGATATGTCCGCTACTCGGTACAATGAGCAGTTCTTC
clone size: many
V gene: TRBV29-1
D gene: -
J gene: TRBJ2-1

CDR3 protein: CASSLMPYEQYF
CDR3 DNA: TGTGCCAGCAGTCTGATGCCCTACGAGCAGTACTTC
clone size: -
V gene: TRBV6-5
D gene: -
J gene: TRBJ2-7

CDR3 protein: CASSPETRLPYEQYF
CDR3 DNA: TGTGCCAGCAGCCCCGAGACTCGACTGCCCTACGAGCAGTACTTC
clone size: -
V gene: TRBV14
D gene: -
J gene: TRBJ2-7

CDR3 protein: CASSGTANTEAFF
CDR3 DNA: TGTGCCAGCAGCGGGACGGCGAACACTGAAGCTTTCTTT
clone size: many
V gene: TRBV6-1
D gene: -
J gene: TRBJ1-1

CDR3 protein: CASSRDRAEKLFF
CDR3 DNA: TGCGCCAGCAGCCGGGACAGGGCGGAAAAACTGTTTTTT
clone size: -
V gene: TRBV10-2
D gene: TRBD1
J gene: TRBJ1-4

CDR3 protein: CSAGDREVEKLFF
CDR3 DNA: TGCAGTGCTGGGGACAGGGAAGTCGAAAAACTGTTTTTT
clone size: many
V gene: TRBV20-1
D gene: TRBD1
J gene: TRBJ1-4